This is a list of T cell receptor beta chains from one sample in a study of cytomegalovirus exposure and HLA in healthy donors. Here immunoSEQ multiplex PCR was the method, and the copy in TCRdb shows in-frame clones only, minus some. The sample carries 150,000 to 200,000 clones, roughly 83% recorded once. Source material: PBMCs. These receptors came from a man aged 25-40 years in good health and CMV-seropositive. Each CDR3 is given with its conserved first and last residue. The order of the fields is V gene, CDR3 length, clone size, D gene, J gene, CDR3 protein, CDR3 DNA. D genes are given only for firm matches. The listing skips clone size in some rows; elsewhere it reads once, few, many or a size class.

TRBV27	15	NA	TRBD2	TRBJ2-5	CASSLGLAHQETQYF	TGTGCCAGCAGTTTGGGACTAGCACACCAAGAGACCCAGTACTTC
TRBV6-5	12	NA	NA	TRBJ1-4	CASSQKQGVLFF	TGTGCCAGCAGCCAAAAACAGGGAGTATTGTTTTTT
TRBV7-3	15	once	NA	TRBJ2-3	CASSFDGGGTDTQYF	TGTGCCAGCAGCTTTGACGGGGGAGGCACAGATACGCAGTATTTT
TRBV6-5	14	NA	NA	TRBJ1-1	CASSHPGGGRDAFF	TGTGCCAGCAGCCACCCCGGGGGGGGGCGCGATGCTTTCTTT
TRBV4-3	15	NA	TRBD1	TRBJ1-5	CASSRRQGPNQPQHF	TGCGCCAGCAGCAGAAGACAGGGACCCAATCAGCCCCAGCATTTT
TRBV5-8	15	many	NA	TRBJ2-7	CASSRTAGQTYEQYF	TGTGCCAGCAGCAGGACAGCGGGACAAACCTACGAGCAGTACTTC
TRBV14	15	NA	NA	TRBJ2-7	CASSPYALSSYEQYF	TGTGCCAGCAGCCCATATGCGTTAAGCTCCTACGAGCAGTACTTC
TRBV28	15	NA	NA	TRBJ2-7	CASHAGYEPPARQYF	TGTGCCAGCCACGCTGGTTACGAGCCCCCAGCGAGGCAGTACTTC
TRBV6-6	16	NA	NA	TRBJ2-7	CASSYASAKKAYEQYF	TGTGCCAGCAGTTACGCTAGCGCCAAAAAGGCCTACGAGCAGTACTTC
TRBV5-6	16	NA	TRBD1	TRBJ1-5	CASSLGTGDGHQPQHF	TGTGCCAGCAGCTTGGGGACAGGAGACGGCCATCAGCCCCAGCATTTT
TRBV13	14	NA	NA	TRBJ1-1	CASSYIITGTEAFF	TGTGCCAGCAGCTACATTATCACCGGGACTGAAGCTTTCTTT
TRBV6-5	13	once	NA	TRBJ2-5	CASSYRGGGTQYF	TGTGCCAGCAGTTACAGGGGTGGTGGGACCCAGTACTTC
TRBV28	15	NA	TRBD2	TRBJ2-7	CASSLFRLAGYEQYF	TGTGCCAGCAGTTTATTTCGACTAGCGGGCTACGAGCAGTACTTC
TRBV9	16	once	NA	TRBJ1-6	CASSVEPSSYNSPLHF	TGTGCCAGCAGCGTAGAACCCAGCTCCTATAATTCACCCCTCCACTTT
TRBV5-4	13	NA	TRBD1	TRBJ1-2	CASSSAGGWGYTF	TGTGCCAGCAGCTCAGCAGGGGGCTGGGGCTACACCTTC
TRBV28	15	NA	NA	TRBJ2-3	CASNLRVFGADTQYF	TGTGCCAGCAACCTGCGGGTCTTCGGGGCAGATACGCAGTATTTT
TRBV6-6	15	NA	NA	TRBJ2-7	CASTKNSGGPYEQYF	TGTGCCAGCACCAAAAATTCCGGGGGGCCTTACGAGCAGTACTTC
TRBV10-3	14	NA	NA	TRBJ1-5	CATKDTYSNQPQHF	TGTGCCACGAAGGACACCTATAGCAATCAGCCCCAGCATTTT
TRBV7-2	14	NA	NA	TRBJ2-7	CASSLGGEKNEQYF	TGTGCCAGCAGCTTAGGTGGGGAGAAAAACGAGCAGTACTTC
TRBV4-3	15	NA	TRBD2	TRBJ2-3	CASSQSRLAIDTQYF	TGCGCCAGCAGCCAATCCCGACTAGCCATAGATACGCAGTATTTT
TRBV18	13	NA	TRBD1	TRBJ2-5	CASSQGQQETQYF	TGTGCCAGCTCACAGGGACAGCAAGAGACCCAGTACTTC
TRBV6-5	16	NA	TRBD2	TRBJ2-5	CASSYESGGLKETQYF	TGTGCCAGCAGTTACGAGAGCGGGGGGTTAAAGGAGACCCAGTACTTC
TRBV29-1	14	NA	NA	TRBJ2-1	CSVEEGGGYNEQFF	TGCAGCGTTGAAGAGGGAGGGGGGTACAATGAGCAGTTCTTC
TRBV10-2	15	NA	NA	TRBJ1-3	CASSDGDNSGNTIYF	TGCGCCAGCAGTGATGGGGACAACTCTGGAAACACCATATATTTT
TRBV7-3	14	NA	TRBD2	TRBJ2-1	CASSLSGSGNEQFF	TGTGCCAGCAGCTTAAGCGGGAGTGGCAATGAGCAGTTCTTC
TRBV6-1	15	NA	NA	TRBJ1-5	CASSEGPAGNQPQHF	TGTGCCAGCAGTGAAGGCCCGGCGGGCAATCAGCCCCAGCATTTT
TRBV7-9	15	NA	NA	TRBJ2-3	CASSLAGGTTDTQYF	TGTGCCAGCAGCTTAGCTGGGGGGACTACAGATACGCAGTATTTT
TRBV7-2	15	many	NA	TRBJ1-5	CASSFPPYSNQPQHF	TGTGCCAGCAGCTTCCCCCCCTATAGCAATCAGCCCCAGCATTTT
TRBV27	15	NA	NA	TRBJ2-1	CASSHARTPYNEQFF	TGTGCCAGCAGTCACGCGAGGACACCTTACAATGAGCAGTTCTTC
TRBV5-4	13	NA	NA	TRBJ1-2	CASRLDSTYGYTF	TGTGCCAGCAGGCTGGACAGCACTTATGGCTACACCTTC
TRBV28	14	NA	NA	TRBJ2-5	CASNLRWEKETQYF	TGTGCCAGCAACCTCAGATGGGAGAAAGAGACCCAGTACTTC
TRBV7-2	12	few	NA	TRBJ2-5	CASSSQQETQYF	TGTGCCAGCAGCTCACAGCAAGAGACCCAGTACTTC
TRBV6-5	15	NA	NA	TRBJ2-7	CASSYSWTEHYEQYF	TGTGCCAGCAGTTACTCCTGGACAGAGCACTACGAGCAGTACTTC
TRBV10-3	13	NA	NA	TRBJ1-5	CAIMREVGQPQHF	TGTGCCATCATGCGGGAGGTGGGTCAGCCCCAGCATTTT
TRBV27	15	NA	NA	TRBJ1-1	CASSLRGRLNTEAFF	TGTGCCAGCAGTTTGAGGGGGAGACTGAACACTGAAGCTTTCTTT
TRBV4-1	19	NA	TRBD1	TRBJ1-3	CASSQIPGTAVNSGNTIYF	TGCGCCAGCAGCCAAATACCCGGGACAGCTGTTAACTCTGGAAACACCATATATTTT
TRBV7-9	12	NA	TRBD2	TRBJ2-5	CASSVGGETQYF	TGTGCCAGCAGCGTCGGGGGGGAGACCCAGTACTTC
TRBV7-2	15	NA	TRBD1	TRBJ1-6	CASNEGGAYNSPLHF	TGTGCCAGCAACGAAGGGGGCGCGTATAATTCACCCCTCCACTTT
TRBV27	18	NA	NA	TRBJ2-2	CASTLFGQTTANTGELFF	TGTGCCAGCACCCTGTTTGGGCAGACAACCGCGAACACCGGGGAGCTGTTTTTT
TRBV10-3	13	NA	NA	TRBJ2-7	CAISDTSAYEQYF	TGTGCCATCAGTGATACGTCAGCCTACGAGCAGTACTTC
TRBV4-3	14	NA	TRBD1	TRBJ1-2	CASSQVEGAGGYTF	TGCGCCAGCAGCCAAGTGGAGGGGGCCGGTGGCTACACCTTC
TRBV5-1	16	NA	NA	TRBJ1-1	CASSLAQGWEGTEAFF	TGCGCCAGCAGCTTGGCACAGGGATGGGAGGGGACTGAAGCTTTCTTT
TRBV6-5	13	NA	NA	TRBJ1-1	CASSYSGGPEAFF	TGTGCCAGCAGTTACTCCGGGGGGCCTGAAGCTTTCTTT
TRBV10-3	13	NA	NA	TRBJ1-4	CAISDRVGEKLFF	TGTGCCATCAGTGACAGGGTCGGCGAAAAACTGTTTTTT
TRBV5-1	17	NA	NA	TRBJ1-4	CASSLEGPGATNEKLFF	TGCGCCAGCAGCTTGGAGGGGCCGGGGGCAACTAATGAAAAACTGTTTTTT
TRBV4-3	14	NA	NA	TRBJ1-6	CASSQEAYNSPLHF	TGCGCCAGCAGCCAAGAAGCTTATAATTCACCCCTCCACTTT
TRBV2	13	NA	NA	TRBJ1-5	CASKGQADQPQHF	TGTGCCAGCAAAGGGCAAGCGGATCAGCCCCAGCATTTT
TRBV25-1	15	NA	NA	TRBJ2-1	CASSDGNLFYNEQFF	TGTGCCAGCAGCGACGGGAACTTGTTTTACAATGAGCAGTTCTTC
TRBV6-5	13	NA	NA	TRBJ2-7	CAIRRDGGYEQYF	TGTGCCATCAGGCGGGACGGAGGCTACGAGCAGTACTTC
TRBV19	13	NA	NA	TRBJ2-7	CASSIGITGEQYF	TGTGCCAGTAGTATAGGGATTACGGGCGAGCAGTACTTC
TRBV18	14	NA	TRBD1	TRBJ1-4	CASSPGTGYEKLFF	TGTGCCAGCTCTCCCGGGACAGGGTACGAAAAACTGTTTTTT
TRBV7-2	17	NA	NA	TRBJ2-1	CASSPYTGTDTYNEQFF	TGTGCCAGCAGCCCATACACAGGGACCGATACCTACAATGAGCAGTTCTTC
TRBV19	15	NA	NA	TRBJ1-4	CASSMDDAANEKLFF	TGTGCCAGTAGTATGGATGATGCGGCTAATGAAAAACTGTTTTTT
TRBV18	15	NA	NA	TRBJ1-3	CASSPREGSGNTIYF	TGTGCCAGCTCACCAAGGGAGGGCTCTGGAAACACCATATATTTT
TRBV28	13	NA	NA	TRBJ2-7	CASRQGFRYEQYF	TGTGCCAGCAGGCAGGGGTTCCGCTACGAGCAGTACTTC